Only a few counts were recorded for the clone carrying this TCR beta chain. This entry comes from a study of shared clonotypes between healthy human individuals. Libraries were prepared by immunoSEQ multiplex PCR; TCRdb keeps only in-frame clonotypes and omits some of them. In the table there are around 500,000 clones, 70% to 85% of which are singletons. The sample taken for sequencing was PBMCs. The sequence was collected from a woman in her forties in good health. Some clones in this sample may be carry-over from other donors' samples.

The chain's CDR3 is CASSLGPGGYTEAFF. The DNA of the CDR3 is TGTGCCAGCAGCTTAGGCCCGGGAGGGTACACTGAAGCTTTCTTT. The chain links TRBV7-6 to TRBJ1-1, with D unclear. V was trimmed by 1 base and J by 3 bases, leaving 12 bases between them. Germline V lookup: CDR1 SGHVS, CDR2 FNYEAQ. The CDR3 contains 15 residues.